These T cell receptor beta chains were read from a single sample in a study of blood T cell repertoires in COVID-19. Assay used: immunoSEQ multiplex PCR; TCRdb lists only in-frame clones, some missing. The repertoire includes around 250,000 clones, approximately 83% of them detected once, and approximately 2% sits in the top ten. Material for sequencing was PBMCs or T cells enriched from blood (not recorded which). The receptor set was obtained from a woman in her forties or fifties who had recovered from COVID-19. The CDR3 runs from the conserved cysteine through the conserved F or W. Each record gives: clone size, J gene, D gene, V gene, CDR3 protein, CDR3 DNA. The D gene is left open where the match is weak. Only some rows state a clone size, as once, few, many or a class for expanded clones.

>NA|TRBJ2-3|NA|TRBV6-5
CASSDRVGPDTQYF
TGTGCCAGCAGCGACCGTGTGGGCCCAGATACGCAGTATTTT
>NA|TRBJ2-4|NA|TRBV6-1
CASSVQKQGVSEIQYF
TGTGCCAGCAGTGTTCAGAAGCAAGGAGTGTCTGAAATTCAGTACTTC
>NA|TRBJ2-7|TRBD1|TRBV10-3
CAIGSPGTGPSYEQYF
TGTGCCATCGGGTCCCCCGGGACAGGCCCCTCCTACGAGCAGTACTTC
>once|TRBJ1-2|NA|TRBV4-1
CASSQDNWGGGYTF
TGCGCCAGCAGCCAAGATAACTGGGGAGGTGGCTACACCTTC
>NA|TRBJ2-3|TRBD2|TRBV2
CASSMTSVRPDTQYF
TGTGCCAGCAGCATGACTAGCGTTCGTCCAGATACGCAGTATTTT
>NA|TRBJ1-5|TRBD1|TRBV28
CASSSPSGGDSNQPQHF
TGTGCCAGCAGTTCCCCGTCAGGGGGCGATAGCAATCAGCCCCAGCATTTT
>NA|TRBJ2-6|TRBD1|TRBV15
CATSNDRAGANVLTF
TGTGCCACCAGCAACGACAGGGCTGGGGCCAACGTCCTGACTTTC
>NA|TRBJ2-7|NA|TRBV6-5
CASSYRDTSSYEQYF
TGTGCCAGCAGTTACCGGGACACCAGCTCCTACGAGCAGTACTTC
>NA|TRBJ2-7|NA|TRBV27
CASKLTLQGSHEQYF
TGTGCCAGCAAGCTCACATTACAGGGTTCCCACGAGCAGTACTTC
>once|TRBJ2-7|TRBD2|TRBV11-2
CASSLALAGVHEQYF
TGTGCCAGCAGCTTGGCACTAGCGGGAGTCCACGAGCAGTACTTC
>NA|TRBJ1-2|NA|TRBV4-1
CASSQDVDGRGYTF
TGCGCCAGCAGCCAAGACGTGGACGGGAGGGGCTACACCTTC
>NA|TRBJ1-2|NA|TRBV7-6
CASSLKDFNYGYTF
TGTGCCAGCAGCTTAAAGGACTTCAACTATGGCTACACCTTC
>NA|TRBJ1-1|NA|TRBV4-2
CASSQEGGVGDTEAFF
TGTGCCAGCAGCCAAGAAGGAGGGGTCGGGGACACTGAAGCTTTCTTT
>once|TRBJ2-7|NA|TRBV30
CAWSLGQGGYEQYF
TGTGCCTGGAGTCTTGGGCAGGGGGGATACGAGCAGTACTTC
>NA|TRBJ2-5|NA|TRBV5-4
CASSPGSQETQYF
TGTGCCAGCAGCCCCGGGTCTCAAGAGACCCAGTACTTC
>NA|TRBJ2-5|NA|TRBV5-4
CASSLPQLETQYF
TGTGCCAGCAGCCTCCCTCAACTTGAGACCCAGTACTTC
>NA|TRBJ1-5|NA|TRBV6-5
CASGEQGPRNQPQHF
TGTGCCAGCGGGGAACAGGGACCGCGCAATCAGCCCCAGCATTTT
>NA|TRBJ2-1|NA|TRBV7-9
CASRHPRQELTYSNEQFF
TGTGCCAGCCGTCACCCCAGACAGGAGTTGACATATAGCAATGAGCAGTTCTTC
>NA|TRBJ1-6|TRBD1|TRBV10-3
CAIIVRGLAQYLPYNSPLHF
TGTGCCATCATTGTCAGGGGGTTAGCCCAATACTTACCCTATAATTCACCCCTCCACTTT
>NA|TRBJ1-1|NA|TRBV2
CASSEIGRGRTEAFF
TGTGCCAGCAGTGAAATAGGGAGAGGCAGGACTGAAGCTTTCTTT
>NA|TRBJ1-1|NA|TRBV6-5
CASSPMNTEAFF
TGTGCCAGCAGCCCCATGAACACTGAAGCTTTCTTT
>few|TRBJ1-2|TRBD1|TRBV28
CASTRATGAYGYTF
TGTGCCAGCACCCGTGCGACAGGGGCCTATGGCTACACCTTC
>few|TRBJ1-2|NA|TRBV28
CASQLRDIYGYTF
TGTGCCAGCCAGCTCCGGGACATCTATGGCTACACCTTC
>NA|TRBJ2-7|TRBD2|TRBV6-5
CASSYSAGYEQYF
TGTGCCAGCAGTTACTCAGCGGGGTACGAGCAGTACTTC
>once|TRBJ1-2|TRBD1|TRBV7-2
CASSFTTGGGYTF
TGTGCCAGCAGCTTCACCACAGGGGGAGGCTACACCTTC
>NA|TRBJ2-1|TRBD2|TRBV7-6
CASSTPWTSGSLSSYNEQFF
TGTGCCAGCAGCACGCCCTGGACTAGCGGGTCCTTGAGCTCCTACAATGAGCAGTTCTTC
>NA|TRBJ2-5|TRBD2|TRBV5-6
CASSHLAGGLQETQYF
TGTGCCAGCAGCCATTTAGCGGGAGGTCTACAAGAGACCCAGTACTTC
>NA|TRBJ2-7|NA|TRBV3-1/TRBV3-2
CASSPLGGSTYEQYF
TGTGCCAGCAGCCCCCTCGGCGGGTCTACCTACGAGCAGTACTTC
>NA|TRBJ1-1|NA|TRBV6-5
CASRGQNTEAFF
TGTGCCAGCAGGGGACAGAACACTGAAGCTTTCTTT
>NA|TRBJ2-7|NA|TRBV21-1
CASRSRTEYEQYF
TGTGCCAGCAGAAGTAGAACTGAATACGAGCAGTACTTC
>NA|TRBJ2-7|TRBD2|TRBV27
CASSFSGSSYEQYF
TGTGCCAGCAGTTTTAGCGGGAGCTCCTACGAGCAGTACTTC
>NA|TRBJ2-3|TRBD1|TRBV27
CASTTPGQNTDTQYF
TGTGCCAGTACAACTCCGGGACAGAACACAGATACGCAGTATTTT
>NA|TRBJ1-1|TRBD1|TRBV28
CASSPGTGASNTEAFF
TGTGCCAGCAGTCCCGGGACAGGGGCTTCGAACACTGAAGCTTTCTTT
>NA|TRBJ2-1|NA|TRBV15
CATSRGKGNNEQFF
TGTGCCACCAGCAGAGGGAAGGGGAACAATGAGCAGTTCTTC
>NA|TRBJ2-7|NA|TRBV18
CASSPGQMSYEQYF
TGTGCCAGCTCACCAGGACAGATGTCCTACGAGCAGTACTTC
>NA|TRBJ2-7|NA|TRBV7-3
CASSQGGTASYEQYF
TGTGCCAGCAGCCAAGGCGGGACAGCTTCCTACGAGCAGTACTTC
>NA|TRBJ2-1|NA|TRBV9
CASSVAGNSYNEQFF
TGTGCCAGCAGCGTAGCGGGTAACTCCTACAATGAGCAGTTCTTC
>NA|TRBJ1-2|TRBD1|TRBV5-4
CASSGLPGQGARGYGYTF
TGTGCCAGCAGCGGGCTTCCGGGACAGGGGGCGCGCGGCTATGGCTACACCTTC
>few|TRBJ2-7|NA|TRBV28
CASTPQAGYEQYF
TGTGCCAGCACTCCCCAGGCTGGCTACGAGCAGTACTTC
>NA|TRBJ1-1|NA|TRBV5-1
CASSPGHRNTEAFF
TGCGCCAGCAGCCCGGGACACCGGAACACTGAAGCTTTCTTT
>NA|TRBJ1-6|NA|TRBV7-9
CASSLEGSNSPLHF
TGTGCCAGCAGCTTAGAAGGGAGTAATTCACCCCTCCACTTT
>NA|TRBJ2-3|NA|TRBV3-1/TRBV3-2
CASSQYTPTDTQYF
TGTGCCAGCAGCCAATACACCCCCACAGATACGCAGTATTTT
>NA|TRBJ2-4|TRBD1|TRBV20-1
CSASPGTGTDIQYF
TGCAGTGCTAGTCCCGGGACAGGGACGGACATTCAGTACTTC
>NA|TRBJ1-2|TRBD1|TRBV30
CAWSRPIRGQGYFYGYTF
TGTGCCTGGAGTCGCCCCATCCGGGGACAGGGATATTTCTATGGCTACACCTTC
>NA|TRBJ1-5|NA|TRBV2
CASSPLNSLDQPQHF
TGTGCCAGCAGTCCCTTAAACAGTCTGGATCAGCCCCAGCATTTT